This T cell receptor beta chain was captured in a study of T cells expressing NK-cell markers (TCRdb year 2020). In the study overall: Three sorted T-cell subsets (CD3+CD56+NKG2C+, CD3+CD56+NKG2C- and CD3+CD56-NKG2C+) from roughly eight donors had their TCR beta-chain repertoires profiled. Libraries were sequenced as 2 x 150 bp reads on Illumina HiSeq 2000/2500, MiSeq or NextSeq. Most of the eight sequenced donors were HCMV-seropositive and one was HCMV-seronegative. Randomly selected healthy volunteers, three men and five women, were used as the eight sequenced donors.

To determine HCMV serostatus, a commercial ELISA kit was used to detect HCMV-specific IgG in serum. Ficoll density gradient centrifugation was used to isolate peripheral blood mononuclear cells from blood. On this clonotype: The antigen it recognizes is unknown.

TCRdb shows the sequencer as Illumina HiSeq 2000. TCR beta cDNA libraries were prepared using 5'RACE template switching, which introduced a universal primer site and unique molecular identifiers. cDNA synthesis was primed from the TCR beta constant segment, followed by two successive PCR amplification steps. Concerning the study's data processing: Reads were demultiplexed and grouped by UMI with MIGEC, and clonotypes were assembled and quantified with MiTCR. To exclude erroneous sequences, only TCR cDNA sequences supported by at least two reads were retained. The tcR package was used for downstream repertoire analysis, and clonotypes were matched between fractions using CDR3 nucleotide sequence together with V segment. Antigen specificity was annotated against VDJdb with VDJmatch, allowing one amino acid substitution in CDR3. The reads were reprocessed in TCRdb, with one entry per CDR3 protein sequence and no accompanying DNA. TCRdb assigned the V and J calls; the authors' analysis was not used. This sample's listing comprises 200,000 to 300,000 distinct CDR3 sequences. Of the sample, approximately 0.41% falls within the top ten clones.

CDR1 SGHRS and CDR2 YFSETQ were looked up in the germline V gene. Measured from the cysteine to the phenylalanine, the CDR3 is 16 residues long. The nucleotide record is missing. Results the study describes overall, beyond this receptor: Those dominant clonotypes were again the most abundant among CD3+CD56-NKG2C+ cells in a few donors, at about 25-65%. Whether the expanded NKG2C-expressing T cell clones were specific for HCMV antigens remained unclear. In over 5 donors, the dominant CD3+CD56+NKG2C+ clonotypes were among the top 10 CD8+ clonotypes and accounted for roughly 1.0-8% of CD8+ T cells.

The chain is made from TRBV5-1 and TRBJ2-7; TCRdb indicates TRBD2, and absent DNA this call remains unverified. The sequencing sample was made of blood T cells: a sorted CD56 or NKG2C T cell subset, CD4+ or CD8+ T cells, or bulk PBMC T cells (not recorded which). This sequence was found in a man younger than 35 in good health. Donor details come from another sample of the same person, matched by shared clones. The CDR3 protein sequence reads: CASSWGLAGLGDEQYF.